A selection of T cell receptor beta chains follows, all from one sample in a study of cytomegalovirus exposure and HLA in healthy donors. Some clones are missing from TCRdb's copy, which holds only in-frame ones; the method was immunoSEQ multiplex PCR. This sample has about 160,000 clones, with roughly 88% found just once. Source material: PBMCs. The source of these receptors is a woman aged 18-30 years in good health and CMV-seronegative. The CDR3 runs from the conserved cysteine through the conserved F or W. The D gene is left open where the match is weak. Clone size is not always given. Where it is, it says once, few, many or a class for expanded clones.

size	D	V	J	CDR3	DNA
.	.	TRBV4-2	TRBJ2-1	CASSQDWGPFNEQFF	TGTGCCAGCAGCCAAGATTGGGGCCCCTTCAATGAGCAGTTCTTC
.	.	TRBV15	TRBJ2-5	CATSTLTKGETQYF	TGTGCCACCAGCACGCTTACGAAGGGGGAGACCCAGTACTTC
.	TRBD1	TRBV19	TRBJ1-2	CASSPRTGGLGYTF	TGTGCCAGTAGTCCACGGACAGGAGGTTTGGGCTACACCTTC
.	.	TRBV7-9	TRBJ1-6	CSSSLAGGDSPLHF	TGTTCCAGCAGCTTAGCCGGCGGTGATTCACCCCTCCACTTT
.	.	TRBV5-1	TRBJ1-6	CASSSTQKPNSPLHF	TGCGCCAGCAGCTCAACACAGAAGCCCAATTCACCCCTCCACTTT
.	TRBD1	TRBV7-8	TRBJ1-3	CASSLAYRTGAPSGNTIYF	TGTGCCAGCAGCTTAGCGTATCGGACAGGGGCTCCCTCTGGAAACACCATATATTTT
.	.	TRBV18	TRBJ1-1	CASSPPGARNTEAFF	TGTGCCAGCTCACCACCTGGGGCGCGGAACACTGAAGCTTTCTTT
.	.	TRBV19	TRBJ1-3	CASSMGGLSSGNTIYF	TGTGCCAGTAGTATGGGGGGATTAAGCTCTGGAAACACCATATATTTT
once	.	TRBV18	TRBJ1-2	CASSPINDPYTNYGYTF	TGTGCCAGCTCACCTATTAACGATCCCTATACTAACTATGGCTACACCTTC
few	.	TRBV6-1	TRBJ1-5	CASRKNRDSNQPQHF	TGTGCCAGCAGAAAAAACAGGGATAGCAATCAGCCCCAGCATTTT
.	.	TRBV11-3	TRBJ2-3	CASSSFSGDTQYF	TGTGCCAGCAGCTCTTTTAGCGGAGATACGCAGTATTTT
.	.	TRBV19	TRBJ1-5	CASNLGHLINQPQHF	TGTGCCAGTAATTTGGGACACCTAATCAATCAGCCCCAGCATTTT
.	.	TRBV6-6	TRBJ1-1	CASSGGGAEAFF	TGTGCCAGCAGCGGGGGGGGCGCTGAAGCTTTCTTT
.	.	TRBV5-1	TRBJ1-1	CASSSHRDSEAFF	TGCGCCAGCAGCTCCCACCGGGACTCGGAAGCTTTCTTT
few	.	TRBV5-6	TRBJ1-1	CASIPHGGMNTEAFF	TGTGCCAGCATCCCACATGGCGGGATGAACACTGAAGCTTTCTTT
once	.	TRBV6-1	TRBJ2-5	CASSGRERETQYF	TGTGCCAGCAGTGGTAGGGAGAGGGAGACCCAGTACTTC
few	TRBD2	TRBV5-1	TRBJ2-1	CASSRLAGGHNEQFF	TGCGCCAGCAGCAGATTAGCGGGGGGCCACAATGAGCAGTTCTTC
.	TRBD2	TRBV11-3	TRBJ2-1	CASSFGGVDEQFF	TGTGCCAGCAGTTTCGGGGGGGTGGATGAGCAGTTCTTC
.	TRBD2	TRBV7-2	TRBJ2-1	CASSLVASGGRSSYNEQFF	TGTGCCAGCAGCTTAGTGGCTAGCGGGGGGCGAAGCTCCTACAATGAGCAGTTCTTC
.	.	TRBV30	TRBJ2-5	CAWSRGETQYF	TGTGCCTGGAGTCGGGGAGAGACCCAGTACTTC
once	TRBD1	TRBV9	TRBJ2-7	CASRAIPRDRAGYEQYF	TGTGCCAGCAGAGCCATCCCCCGGGACAGGGCAGGGTACGAGCAGTACTTC
.	.	TRBV2	TRBJ1-2	CASSGPNVQGTGYTF	TGTGCCAGCAGCGGCCCGAACGTACAGGGAACCGGCTACACCTTC